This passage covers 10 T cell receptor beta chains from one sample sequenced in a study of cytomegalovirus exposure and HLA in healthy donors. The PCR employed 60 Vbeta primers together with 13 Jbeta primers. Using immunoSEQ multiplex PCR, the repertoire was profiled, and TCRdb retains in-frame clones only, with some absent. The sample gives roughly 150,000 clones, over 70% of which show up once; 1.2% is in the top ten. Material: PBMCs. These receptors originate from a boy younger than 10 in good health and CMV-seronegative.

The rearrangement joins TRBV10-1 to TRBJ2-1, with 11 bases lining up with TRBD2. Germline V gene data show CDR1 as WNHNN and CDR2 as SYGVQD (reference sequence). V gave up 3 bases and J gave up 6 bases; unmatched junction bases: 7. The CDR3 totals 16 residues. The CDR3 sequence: CASSDLSGGGPNEQFF. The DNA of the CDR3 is TGCGCCAGCAGTGACCTTAGCGGGGGGGGCCCCAATGAGCAGTTCTTC.

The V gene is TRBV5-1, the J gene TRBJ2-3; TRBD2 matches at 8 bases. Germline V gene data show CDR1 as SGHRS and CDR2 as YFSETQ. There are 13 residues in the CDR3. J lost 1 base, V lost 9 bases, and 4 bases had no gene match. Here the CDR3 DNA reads TGCGCCACCGCGGGACTAGGCACAGATACGCAGTATTTT. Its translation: CATAGLGTDTQYF.

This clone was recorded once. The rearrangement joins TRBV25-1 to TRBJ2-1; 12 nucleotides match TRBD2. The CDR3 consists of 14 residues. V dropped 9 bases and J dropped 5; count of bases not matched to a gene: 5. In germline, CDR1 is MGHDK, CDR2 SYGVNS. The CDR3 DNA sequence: TGTGCCAGTCAGACTAGCGGGGGCCACAATGAGCAGTTCTTC. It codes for CASQTSGGHNEQFF.

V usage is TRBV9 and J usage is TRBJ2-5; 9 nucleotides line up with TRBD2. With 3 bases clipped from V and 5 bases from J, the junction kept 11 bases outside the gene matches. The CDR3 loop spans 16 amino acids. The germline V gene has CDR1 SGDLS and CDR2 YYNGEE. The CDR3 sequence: CASSGDQRGAMETQYF. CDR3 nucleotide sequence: TGTGCCAGCAGCGGAGACCAGCGGGGGGCAATGGAGACCCAGTACTTC.

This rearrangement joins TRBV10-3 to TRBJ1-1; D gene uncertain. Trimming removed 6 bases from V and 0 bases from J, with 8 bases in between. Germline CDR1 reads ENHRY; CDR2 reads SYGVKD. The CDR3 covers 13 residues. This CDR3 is CAIRRSMNTEAFF. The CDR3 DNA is TGTGCCATCAGGAGATCTATGAACACTGAAGCTTTCTTT.

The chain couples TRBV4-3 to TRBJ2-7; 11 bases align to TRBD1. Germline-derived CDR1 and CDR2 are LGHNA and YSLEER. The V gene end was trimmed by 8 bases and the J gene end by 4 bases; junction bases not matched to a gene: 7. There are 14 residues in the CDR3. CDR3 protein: CASGQGTGGYEQYF. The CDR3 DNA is TGCGCCAGCGGACAAGGGACAGGGGGGTACGAGCAGTACTTC.

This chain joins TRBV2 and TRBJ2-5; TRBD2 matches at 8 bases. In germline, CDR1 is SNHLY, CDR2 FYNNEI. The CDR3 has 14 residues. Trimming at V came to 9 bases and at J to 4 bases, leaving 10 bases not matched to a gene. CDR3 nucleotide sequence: TGTGCCAGGGGTGGGATGGCGGGAGGAGAGACCCAGTACTTC. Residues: CARGGMAGGETQYF.

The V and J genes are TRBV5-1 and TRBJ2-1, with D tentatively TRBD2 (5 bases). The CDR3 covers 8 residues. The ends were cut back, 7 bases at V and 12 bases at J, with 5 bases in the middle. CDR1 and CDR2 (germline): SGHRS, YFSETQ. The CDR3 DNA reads TGCGCCAGCGCGGGGCAGTTCTTC. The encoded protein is CASAGQFF.

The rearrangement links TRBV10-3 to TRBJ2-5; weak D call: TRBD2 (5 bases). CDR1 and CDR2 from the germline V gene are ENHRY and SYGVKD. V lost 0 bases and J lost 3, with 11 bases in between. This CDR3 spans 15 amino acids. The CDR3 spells CAISESGSREETQYF. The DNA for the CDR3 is TGTGCCATCAGTGAGTCCGGCTCGAGGGAAGAGACCCAGTACTTC.

The CDR3 coding sequence is TGTGCCAGCAGCTCGGGACTAGCGGGAGTCACCTACGAGCAGTACTTC. This sequence encodes CASSSGLAGVTYEQYF. The chain couples TRBV7-6 to TRBJ2-7, with 14 bases aligning to TRBD2. The CDR3 extends over 16 amino acids. Trimming at V came to 4 bases and at J to 2 bases, leaving 4 bases not matched to a gene. Germline CDR1 and CDR2: SGHVS and FNYEAQ. Based on the CDR3 plus reference TRBV7-6 and TRBJ2-7, the full variable domain is GAGVSQSPRYKVTKRGQDVALRCDPISGHVSLYWYRQALGQGPEFLTYFNYEAQQDKSGLPNDRFSAERPEGSISTLTIQRTEQRDSAMYRCASSSGLAGVTYEQYFGPGTRLTVT.